This TCR beta chain was identified during a study of cytomegalovirus exposure and HLA in healthy donors. CDR1 and CDR2 (germline): ENHRY, SYGVKD. This CDR3 comprises 14 residues. J lost 1 base, V lost 6 bases, and 5 bases had no gene match. Sequenced by immunoSEQ multiplex PCR; TCRdb stores in-frame clones only, minus some. The table records around 190,000 clones, 85% of them present only once. The genes are TRBV10-3 and TRBJ1-2, with 7 nucleotides matching TRBD1. This receptor was identified in a man aged 18 to 30 in good health and CMV-seropositive. Input material: PBMCs. The CDR3 is CAISRDSRNYGYTF. The CDR3 nucleotides are TGTGCCATCAGCCGGGACAGCCGTAACTATGGCTACACCTTC.